One sample yielded the 22 T cell receptor beta chains listed below, sequenced in a study of cytomegalovirus exposure and HLA in healthy donors. Use of 60 Vbeta and 13 Jbeta primers characterized the PCR. The protocol was immunoSEQ multiplex PCR, while the TCRdb copy is restricted to in-frame clones and leaves out a portion. The table has approximately 38,000 clones, more than 65% seen once; the top ten hold 3.6%. Material for sequencing was PBMCs. These receptors all stem from a young woman in good health and CMV-seronegative.

This clone was observed a single time. The CDR3 region has the DNA TGTGCCAGCAGTTACTGGGCGCGAGTGGGCACTGAAGCTTTCTTT. It encodes CASSYWARVGTEAFF. This chain links TRBV6-5 with TRBJ1-1; D is undetermined. CDR3 length equals 15 residues. Deletions cut 1 base from V and 4 bases from J, with 13 bases between. CDR1 is MNHEY, CDR2 SVGAGI, per germline.

The chain joins TRBV7-3 to TRBJ1-4; 7 nucleotides align to TRBD1. Germline CDR1 is SGHTA and CDR2 is FQGTGA. The CDR3 contains 14 residues. V trimming: 5 bases; J trimming: 7 bases; junction bases outside the gene matches: 7. The CDR3 protein is CASSPTGVAEKLFF. The DNA for the CDR3 is TGTGCCAGCAGCCCTACAGGGGTTGCTGAAAAACTGTTTTTT.

A single count supports this clone. The chain recombines TRBV28 with TRBJ1-1, with 9 bases aligning to TRBD1. Per the germline V gene, CDR1 is MDHEN and CDR2 is SYDVKM. V lost 5 bases, J lost 1 base, and 5 bases stayed unmatched. The CDR3 spans 15 residues. The CDR3 loop reads CASSPWDRENTEAFF. The CDR3 DNA reads as TGTGCCAGCAGTCCATGGGACAGGGAGAACACTGAAGCTTTCTTT. Full variable domain (missing parts from reference TRBV28 and TRBJ1-1): DVKVTQSSRYLVKRTGEKVFLECVQDMDHENMFWYRQDPGLGLRLIYFSYDVKMKEKGDIPEGYSVSREKKERFSLILESASTNQTSMYLCASSPWDRENTEAFFGQGTRLTVV.

The rearrangement joins TRBV7-9 to TRBJ2-7; 8 bases fit TRBD1. J lost 6 bases, V lost 6 bases, and 4 bases had no gene match. Germline values: CDR1 SEHNR, CDR2 FQNEAQ (reference sequence). The CDR3 has 12 amino acids. The CDR3 sequence is CASRQTGGEQYF. Here the CDR3 DNA reads TGTGCCAGCAGACAAACAGGGGGCGAGCAGTACTTC.

The chain uses TRBV5-1 and TRBJ1-6, with TRBD1 matching over 7 bases. The CDR3 totals 15 residues. CDR1 and CDR2 from the germline V gene are SGHRS and YFSETQ. The V gene end was trimmed by 0 bases and the J gene end by 6 bases; junction bases not matched to a gene: 3. The CDR3 DNA is TGCGCCAGCAGCTTGGGGGACAGTTCTAATTCACCCCTCCACTTT. Amino acids: CASSLGDSSNSPLHF.

The V gene is TRBV28, the J gene TRBJ1-5; 9 nucleotides line up with TRBD1. The CDR3 sequence is 15 residues long. Trimming removed 6 bases from V and 0 bases from J; junction bases left unmatched: 3. Germline V gene sequence: CDR1 MDHEN, CDR2 SYDVKM. CDR3 loop: CASRTGGNSNQPQHF. CDR3 coding DNA: TGTGCCAGCAGAACAGGGGGCAATAGCAATCAGCCCCAGCATTTT.

The genes are TRBV7-9 and TRBJ2-7; a weak D match, TRBD2 (6 bases). Germline loops: CDR1 SEHNR, CDR2 FQNEAQ (reference sequence). V dropped 2 bases and J dropped 2 bases, with 7 bases sitting between them. This CDR3 has 13 amino acids. CDR3 bases: TGTGCCAGCAGCTTACCGGGGGCCTACGAGCAGTACTTC. It codes for CASSLPGAYEQYF.

A word on this clone: One end of the junction does not line up with germline, which may come from a read error. The chain employs TRBV7-9 and TRBJ2-2; 8 nucleotides align to TRBD2. This CDR3 region has 15 residues. Germline V gene sequence: CDR1 SEHNR, CDR2 FQNEAQ (reference sequence). The CDR3 sequence is CSSSPGTSPTGELFF. Written as DNA, the CDR3 is TGTTCCAGCAGCCCGGGGACTAGTCCCACCGGGGAGCTGTTTTTT.

The DNA of the CDR3 is TGTGCCAGCAGACAGAGACAGATAAATACGCAGTATTTT. It codes for CASRQRQINTQYF. The rearrangement joins TRBV6-1 to TRBJ2-3; D possibly corresponds to TRBD1 (5 bases). Germline CDR1 reads MNHNS; CDR2 reads SASEGT. V was clipped by 6 bases and J by 7 bases, with 14 bases between them. The CDR3 totals 13 residues.

The J gene is TRBJ2-3, the V gene TRBV7-2, with 10 positions matching TRBD2. CDR3 length equals 17 residues. The germline V gene has CDR1 SGHTA and CDR2 FQGNSA. Germline trimming cut 5 bases from V and 2 bases from J; bases unmatched to any gene: 10. In DNA form, the CDR3 reads TGTGCCAGCAGCCCCCGAGGGAGCGGGGGGGACACAGATACGCAGTATTTT. Its translation is CASSPRGSGGDTDTQYF.

This clone has a handful of counts. The rearrangement uses TRBV5-4 and TRBJ2-3; 9 positions agree with TRBD2. This CDR3 spans 14 amino acids. The J segment lost 5 bases and the V segment lost 2 bases, leaving 3 bases of the junction unmatched. Germline loops: CDR1 SGHNT, CDR2 YYREEE (reference sequence). The CDR3 bases are TGTGCCAGCAGCTTTAGCGGGAGTCAAGATACGCAGTATTTT. Its translation: CASSFSGSQDTQYF. The full variable domain, its missing parts supplied by reference TRBV5-4 and TRBJ2-3, is ETGVTQSPTHLIKTRGQQVTLRCSSQSGHNTVSWYQQALGQGPQFIFQYYREEENGRGNFPPRFSGLQFPNYSSELNVNALELDDSALYLCASSFSGSQDTQYFGPGTRLTVL.

The count of this clone is one. The chain recombines TRBV7-9 with TRBJ1-4; tentative D call: TRBD1 (6 bases). The V gene lost 5 bases and the J gene lost 4 bases, with 20 bases spanning the gap. Germline V gene sequence: CDR1 SEHNR, CDR2 FQNEAQ (reference sequence). The CDR3 runs 17 residues. The DNA for the CDR3 is TGTGCCAGCAGCCACTGGACAGTGATCGTCGGTAATGAAAAACTGTTTTTT. It is translated as CASSHWTVIVGNEKLFF. Full variable domain (missing parts from reference TRBV7-9 and TRBJ1-4): DTGVSQNPRHKITKRGQNVTFRCDPISEHNRLYWYRQTLGQGPEFLTYFQNEAQLEKSRLLSDRFSAERPKGSFSTLEIQRTEQGDSAMYLCASSHWTVIVGNEKLFFGSGTQLSVL.

This clone was detected only once. The chain couples TRBV9 to TRBJ2-3, with a weak D call TRBD2 (7 bases). Trimming removed 0 bases from V and 6 bases from J, with 17 bases in between. The CDR3 has 16 amino acids. Germline-derived CDR1 and CDR2 are SGDLS and YYNGEE. DNA of the CDR3: TGTGCCAGCAGCGTAGACCGCGGGGGCGCATCTGATACGCAGTATTTT. Translating gives CASSVDRGGASDTQYF. Based on the CDR3 plus reference TRBV9 and TRBJ2-3, the full variable domain is DSGVTQTPKHLITATGQRVTLRCSPRSGDLSVYWYQQSLDQGLQFLIQYYNGEERAKGNILERFSAQQFPDLHSELNLSSLELGDSALYFCASSVDRGGASDTQYFGPGTRLTVL.

The chain recombines TRBV4-1 with TRBJ2-1, with TRBD2 identical over 11 bases. Germline CDR1 reads MGHRA; CDR2 reads YSYEKL. The CDR3 is 14 amino acids. V was clipped by 5 bases and J by 8 bases; unmatched bases: 5. CDR3 in DNA: TGCGCCAGCAGCTTTAGCGGGGGGGCCGATGAGCAGTTCTTC. Translating it yields CASSFSGGADEQFF.

The chain combines TRBV9 with TRBJ2-1, with D possibly matching TRBD2 (6 bases). Germline V gene data show CDR1 as SGDLS and CDR2 as YYNGEE. Between the trimmed V and J ends, which lost 0 bases and 0 bases, there was a span of 7 bases. The CDR3 runs 15 residues. The CDR3 nucleotides read TGTGCCAGCAGCGTAGCGGGGGACTCCTACAATGAGCAGTTCTTC. Amino acid sequence: CASSVAGDSYNEQFF.

The chain employs TRBV6-1 and TRBJ1-5, with 11 bases that match TRBD1. This CDR3 has 15 residues. V shed 7 bases, J shed 6 bases, and the junction held 8 bases outside the gene matches. The germline CDR1 and CDR2 sequences are MNHNS and SASEGT. The CDR3 reads CASTPGQGDSQPQHF. Here the CDR3 DNA reads TGTGCCAGCACCCCGGGACAGGGGGACAGTCAGCCCCAGCATTTT.

This clone was seen once. This chain uses TRBV5-1 with TRBJ1-2, with unresolved D. The germline gives CDR1 SGHRS, CDR2 YFSETQ. The CDR3 is made up of 13 amino acids. The V end lost 3 bases, the J end lost 7 bases, and 13 bases lay between the germline ends. The CDR3 sequence: CASSSNSEGGYTF. CDR3 in DNA: TGCGCCAGCAGCTCTAACAGTGAAGGTGGCTACACCTTC.

V is TRBV27 and J is TRBJ2-7, with 7 bases aligning to TRBD2. The CDR3 extends over 13 amino acids. The junction had 4 bases not matched to a gene; V was cut back by 2 bases and J by 6 bases. CDR1 and CDR2 from the germline V gene are MNHEY and SMNVEV (reference sequence). CDR3 DNA sequence: TGTGCCAGCAGTTTAGCGGGAGCGGGCGAGCAGTACTTC. This sequence encodes CASSLAGAGEQYF.

The rearrangement uses TRBV4-3 and TRBJ2-7; 9 bases match TRBD1. CDR1 LGHNA and CDR2 YSLEER come from the germline V gene. The V and J ends lost 4 bases and 0 bases, in that order; junction bases with no gene match: 10. The CDR3 runs 17 residues. CDR3 region: CASSPQSGTGPSYEQYF. CDR3 DNA: TGCGCCAGCAGCCCCCAAAGCGGGACAGGGCCCTCCTACGAGCAGTACTTC.

V gene TRBV27 combines with J gene TRBJ1-5, with TRBD1 matching 7 bases. The ends lost 2 bases at V and 2 bases at J; junction bases unmatched: 0. The CDR3 sequence is 14 residues long. Germline CDR1 MNHEY, CDR2 SMNVEV (reference sequence). The CDR3 region has the DNA TGTGCCAGCAGTTTACAGGGGGGCAATCAGCCCCAGCATTTT. This translates into CASSLQGGNQPQHF.

Comment on this clone: One end of the junction varies from germline; a read error may be responsible. The chain employs TRBV30 and TRBJ1-5; no firm D call. The CDR3 runs to 12 residues. CDR1 and CDR2 (germline): GTSNPN, SVGIG (reference sequence). Here the CDR3 reads CAWSYSDQPQNF. Here the CDR3 DNA reads TGTGCCTGGAGTTACAGTGATCAGCCCCAGAATTTT.

V usage is TRBV2 and J usage is TRBJ2-1; 8 bases are shared with TRBD2. Germline assignment: CDR1 SNHLY and CDR2 FYNNEI. The CDR3 has 15 amino acids. J was trimmed by 7 bases and V by 5 bases; bases with no gene match: 10. CDR3 DNA: TGTGCCAGCAGTTGGTCGGGGGGGCCTGGAAATGAGCAGTTCTTC. This gives the protein CASSWSGGPGNEQFF.